Listed here are 26 T cell receptor beta chains from one sample, sequenced in a study of shared clonotypes between healthy human individuals. Repertoires were generated with immunoSEQ multiplex PCR, while TCRdb's copy carries only in-frame clones and drops some. The table has a few million clones, roughly nine tenths seen once; the top ten hold over 0.12%. The sample taken for sequencing was naive CD4+ T cells sorted from blood. Subset described: CD45RA+ positively selected. The origin of the receptors is a man aged 18 to 29 in good health.

This sequence joins TRBV6-5 and TRBJ2-1; possibly TRBD1 for D (5 bases). The CDR3 contains 14 residues. The germline V and J ends were trimmed by 6 bases and 0 bases, with 9 bases remaining between them. Germline CDR1 MNHEY, CDR2 SVGAGI. CDR3 sequence reads: CASRRQYSYNEQFF. The CDR3 bases are TGTGCCAGCAGACGACAGTACTCCTACAATGAGCAGTTCTTC.

This clone came up once. The V and J genes are TRBV2 and TRBJ2-2, with 10 positions matching TRBD1. CDR3 length: 14 residues. Germline lookup yields CDR1 SNHLY and CDR2 FYNNEI. The J segment lost 4 bases and the V segment lost 7 bases, leaving 3 bases of the junction unmatched. The CDR3 region is CASMGQGSTGELFF. The CDR3 DNA reads TGTGCCAGCATGGGACAGGGGAGCACCGGGGAGCTGTTTTTT.

The genes are TRBV9 and TRBJ2-3; the D gene is possibly TRBD2 (5 bases). Germline V gene sequence: CDR1 SGDLS, CDR2 YYNGEE. Trimming took off 6 bases at V and 0 bases at J, with 20 bases between the two ends. This CDR3 has 17 residues. DNA of the CDR3: TGTGCCAGCAAGACCGGGATCAAGTCCCCTAGCACAGATACGCAGTATTTT. Amino acid sequence: CASKTGIKSPSTDTQYF.

This chain uses TRBV7-3 with TRBJ1-4; D uncertain. The CDR3 runs to 13 residues. Germline V CDR1 and CDR2: SGHTA, FQGTGA. The V gene lost 5 bases and the J gene lost 5 bases, with 9 bases spanning the gap. The DNA for the CDR3 is TGTGCCAGCAGCACTGGACCGAATGAAAAACTGTTTTTT. Amino acids: CASSTGPNEKLFF. Using reference TRBV7-3 and TRBJ1-4 for the parts outside the CDR3, the full variable domain is GAGVSQTPSNKVTEKGKYVELRCDPISGHTALYWYRQSLGQGPEFLIYFQGTGAADDSGLPNDRFFAVRPEGSVSTLKIQRTERGDSAVYLCASSTGPNEKLFFGSGTQLSVL.

The gene calls are TRBV23-1 and TRBJ2-7; D is ambiguous. TRBV23-1 is designated an ORF whose function remains uncertain. The V end lost 0 bases, the J end lost 4 bases, and 10 bases lay between the germline ends. The CDR3 runs 14 residues. DNA for the CDR3: TGCGCCAGCAGTCAATCGCATCCAGATTACGAGCAGTACTTC. Translating it yields CASSQSHPDYEQYF.

The V gene is TRBV2, the J gene TRBJ2-2; D possibly corresponds to TRBD1 (5 bases). V was cut by 8 bases and J by 7 bases, with 8 bases left in between. This CDR3 comprises 11 residues. Germline V gene lookup returns CDR1 SNHLY and CDR2 FYNNEI. CDR3 coding DNA: TGTGCCAGCTCAAGGGGCGGGGAGCTGTTTTTT. It codes for CASSRGGELFF.

This chain links TRBV5-6 with TRBJ1-2, with D uncertain. The CDR3 extends over 12 amino acids. The V and J ends lost 2 bases and 6 bases respectively, with 8 bases between them. Germline V lookup: CDR1 SGHDT, CDR2 YYEEEE. The CDR3, as DNA: TGTGCCAGCAGCTTCAGTATGGATGGCTACACCTTC. Translating gives CASSFSMDGYTF.

The rearrangement joins TRBV5-1 to TRBJ2-7, with TRBD2 identical over 9 bases. J gave up 0 bases and V 0 bases, and 10 bases lay outside the gene matches. Germline V gives CDR1 SGHRS, CDR2 YFSETQ. This CDR3 is built from 18 residues. This chain's CDR3 is CASSLVAGAGGRSYEQYF. In DNA, the CDR3 is TGCGCCAGCAGCTTGGTGGCAGGAGCGGGAGGACGCTCCTACGAGCAGTACTTC. Based on the CDR3 plus reference TRBV5-1 and TRBJ2-7, the full variable domain is KAGVTQTPRYLIKTRGQQVTLSCSPISGHRSVSWYQQTPGQGLQFLFEYFSETQRNKGNFPGRFSGRQFSNSRSEMNVSTLELGDSALYLCASSLVAGAGGRSYEQYFGPGTRLTVT.

V and J are TRBV5-4 and TRBJ2-3; TRBD2 is a possible D gene (6 bases). V dropped 5 bases and J dropped 1 base, with 14 bases sitting between them. The CDR3 loop spans 15 amino acids. Germline V gives CDR1 SGHNT, CDR2 YYREEE (reference sequence). The CDR3 DNA is TGTGCCAGCAGTTGGAGGGGAGAAGGCACAGATACGCAGTATTTT. It encodes CASSWRGEGTDTQYF.

V usage is TRBV29-1 and J usage is TRBJ2-3; D possibly corresponds to TRBD2 (6 bases). V lost 6 bases and J 3 bases, leaving 16 bases between the germline ends. The CDR3 has 14 residues. Germline V lookup: CDR1 SQVTM, CDR2 ANQGSEA. The CDR3 nucleotides are TGCAGCGTAGGGGACTTCTATTCAACAGATACGCAGTATTTT. Translating gives CSVGDFYSTDTQYF.

The chain carries TRBV7-2 and TRBJ1-4; D gene unclear. CDR1 is SGHTA, CDR2 FQGNSA, per germline. Trimming took 6 bases from V and 7 from J, leaving 12 bases between them. CDR3 length: 13 residues. The DNA of the CDR3 is TGTGCCAGCAGTCCGAGAAGGGCTGAAAAACTGTTTTTT. Amino acid sequence: CASSPRRAEKLFF.

The chain is built from TRBV10-3 and TRBJ2-7; 8 bases map to TRBD1. V gave up 4 bases and J gave up 3 bases; unmatched junction bases: 8. CDR1 and CDR2 from the germline V gene are ENHRY and SYGVKD. This CDR3 spans 15 amino acids. CDR3 in DNA: TGTGCCATCAGTGGAGGGGGACAGGCCTTCTACGAGCAGTACTTC. Protein: CAISGGGQAFYEQYF.

This clone was picked up one time. The J gene is TRBJ1-1, the V gene TRBV5-1; D remains unclear. The CDR3 loop spans 15 amino acids. Looked up from germline, CDR1 is SGHRS and CDR2 is YFSETQ. Deletions cut 5 bases from V and 0 bases from J, with 14 bases between. Here the CDR3 DNA reads TGCGCCAGCAGTAACCCTCGAGGCCTGAACACTGAAGCTTTCTTT. This translates into CASSNPRGLNTEAFF.

The chain combines TRBV9 with TRBJ1-5, with D possibly TRBD1 on 5 matching bases. V lost 4 bases, J lost 3 bases, and 14 bases lay in between. This CDR3 spans 15 amino acids. CDR1 and CDR2 from the germline V gene are SGDLS and YYNGEE. CDR3 residues: CASSSGAGPNQPQHF. CDR3 coding DNA: TGTGCCAGCAGCTCCGGGGCGGGGCCCAATCAGCCCCAGCATTTT.

This clone was recorded once. V is TRBV19 and J is TRBJ2-3; 9 nucleotides agree with TRBD2. Germline assignment: CDR1 LNHDA and CDR2 SQIVND (reference sequence). The J segment lost 5 bases and the V segment lost 7 bases, leaving 16 bases of the junction unmatched. CDR3 length: 17 amino acids. The DNA of the CDR3 is TGTGCCAGTACTCCCTTGCAGGGCGGGGGGGGCAGAGATACGCAGTATTTT. Translated: CASTPLQGGGGRDTQYF.

In this sample, this clone turned up once. The chain joins TRBV6-6 to TRBJ2-2; weak D call: TRBD1 (6 bases). V dropped 4 bases and J dropped 4 bases, with 10 bases sitting between them. The CDR3 sequence is 14 residues long. Germline lookup yields CDR1 MNHNY and CDR2 SVGAGI (reference sequence). The chain's CDR3 is CASSLDSSTGELFF. Here the CDR3 DNA reads TGTGCCAGCAGTTTGGACAGTTCCACCGGGGAGCTGTTTTTT.

V is TRBV5-1 and J is TRBJ2-2; weak D call: TRBD2 (6 bases). The length of the CDR3 is 15 residues. The germline V gene has CDR1 SGHRS and CDR2 YFSETQ. V lost 4 bases and J 6 bases, leaving 16 bases between the germline ends. DNA of the CDR3: TGCGCCAGCAGCCCGTCTAGCGTGTCCCCCGGGGAGCTGTTTTTT. Its translation: CASSPSSVSPGELFF. The whole variable domain, filled in from reference TRBV5-1 and TRBJ2-2, reads KAGVTQTPRYLIKTRGQQVTLSCSPISGHRSVSWYQQTPGQGLQFLFEYFSETQRNKGNFPGRFSGRQFSNSRSEMNVSTLELGDSALYLCASSPSSVSPGELFFGEGSRLTVL.

J is TRBJ2-5 and V is TRBV5-5; perhaps TRBD1 as D (5 bases). The CDR3 contains 13 residues. Trimming took 4 bases from V and 1 from J, leaving 8 bases between them. Germline CDR1 SGHKS, CDR2 YYEKEE (reference sequence). The CDR3 DNA follows: TGTGCCAGCAGCCCTCAGGGCCAAGAGACCCAGTACTTC. Translating gives CASSPQGQETQYF.

The chain carries TRBV5-1 and TRBJ2-1; no reliable D call. Germline V gives CDR1 SGHRS, CDR2 YFSETQ. CDR3 length equals 17 residues. The germline V and J ends were trimmed by 0 bases and 10 bases, with 23 bases remaining between them. The CDR3 loop reads CASSLESTRIVFSEQFF. The CDR3 DNA reads as TGCGCCAGCAGCTTGGAATCAACGCGCATTGTGTTCTCGGAGCAGTTCTTC.

This rearrangement joins TRBV7-9 to TRBJ2-2; D is possibly TRBD1 or TRBD2 (5 bases each). Germline CDR1 SEHNR, CDR2 FQNEAQ (reference sequence). Trimming removed 1 base from V and 1 base from J, with 10 bases in between. This CDR3 has 16 amino acids. The CDR3 protein is CASSLGGTVNTGELFF. CDR3 nucleotide sequence: TGTGCCAGCAGCTTAGGGGGGACGGTGAACACCGGGGAGCTGTTTTTT.

V gene TRBV18 combines with J gene TRBJ2-7; maybe TRBD2 (6 bases). Germline assignment: CDR1 KGHSH and CDR2 LQKENI. V lost 3 bases and J 4 bases, leaving 16 bases between the germline ends. This CDR3 spans 15 amino acids. CDR3 amino acids: CASSPPSGAYYEQYF. CDR3 nucleotide sequence: TGTGCCAGCTCACCCCCTTCGGGAGCTTATTACGAGCAGTACTTC.

This chain uses TRBV19 with TRBJ2-5; 7 bases align to TRBD2. This CDR3 is built from 18 residues. The J segment lost 1 base and the V segment lost 5 bases, leaving 16 bases of the junction unmatched. Germline values: CDR1 LNHDA, CDR2 SQIVND (reference sequence). The CDR3 nucleotides read TGTGCCAGTAGTCCCGCTTGGGTCGCGGGGGTCACCCAAGAGACCCAGTACTTC. Protein product: CASSPAWVAGVTQETQYF.

V and J are TRBV28 and TRBJ2-7; D ambiguous. CDR3 length equals 15 residues. V dropped 5 bases and J dropped 3 bases, with 17 bases sitting between them. Germline assignment: CDR1 MDHEN and CDR2 SYDVKM. CDR3 DNA: TGTGCCAGCAGTCCGCAGAGCGTCCTTTACTACGAGCAGTACTTC. Translation gives CASSPQSVLYYEQYF.

The rearrangement uses TRBV11-2 and TRBJ2-7, with D perhaps given as TRBD1 or TRBD2 (5 bases each). The germline V gene has CDR1 SGHAT and CDR2 FQNNGV. Trimming took off 1 base at V and 1 base at J, with 14 bases between the two ends. The CDR3 has 16 amino acids. For the CDR3, the DNA is TGTGCCAGCAGCTTAGTATTTTACGGGGCATCCTACGAGCAGTACTTC. Its protein is CASSLVFYGASYEQYF.

The chain combines TRBV10-3 with TRBJ2-1; D may be TRBD1 or TRBD2 (7 bases each). Per the germline V gene, CDR1 is ENHRY and CDR2 is SYGVKD. Trimming took off 7 bases at V and 1 base at J, with 14 bases between the two ends. The CDR3 consists of 15 residues. CDR3 sequence reads: CAITRQGGSYNEQFF. Here the CDR3 DNA reads TGTGCCATCACCAGACAGGGAGGGTCCTACAATGAGCAGTTCTTC.

This clone is a singleton in its sample. The rearrangement joins TRBV6-6 to TRBJ1-2; D may be TRBD1 (6 bases). Germline CDR1 and CDR2: MNHNY and SVGAGI (reference sequence). The CDR3 consists of 15 residues. Trimming removed 2 bases at V and 5 bases at J, with 15 bases between. The CDR3 DNA follows: TGTGCCAGCAGTTACAAAAAGGCAGGGGTGTATGGCTACACCTTC. Translating gives CASSYKKAGVYGYTF.